What follows are 30 T cell receptor beta chains derived from one specimen sequenced in a study of T cell responses to AZD1222 COVID-19 vaccine. Repertoires were generated with immunoSEQ multiplex PCR, while TCRdb's copy carries only in-frame clones and drops some. This sample has more than 70,000 clones, with 80% to 90% found just once. The source was peripheral blood, collected on day 0 of AZD1222 vaccination. These receptors were obtained from an adult in good health.

The chain combines TRBV30 with TRBJ1-3; no clear D. Germline V lookup: CDR1 GTSNPN, CDR2 SVGIG (reference sequence). The CDR3 spans 13 residues. With 3 bases removed from V and 0 bases from J, the gap between germline ends came to 6 bases. The CDR3 bases are TGTGCCTGGAGCGGTAACTCTGGAAACACCATATATTTT. Translating it yields CAWSGNSGNTIYF. Based on the CDR3 plus reference TRBV30 and TRBJ1-3, the full variable domain is SQTIHQWPATLVQPVGSPLSLECTVEGTSNPNLYWYRQAAGRGLQLLFYSVGIGQISSEVPQNLSASRPQDRQFILSSKKLLLSDSGFYLCAWSGNSGNTIYFGEGSWLTVV.

This clone has at least ten counts. This sample also contains other DNA sequences that code for the same CDR3. The chain has TRBV18 and TRBJ2-2; D gene ambiguous. V was clipped by 2 bases and J by 6 bases, with 4 bases between them. The CDR3 has 12 amino acids. Per the germline V gene, CDR1 is KGHSH and CDR2 is LQKENI. Written as DNA, the CDR3 is TGTGCCAGCTCACCAGTGGCCGGGGAGCTGTTTTTT. Translation: CASSPVAGELFF.

CDR3 sequence: CASSEQGVDTQYF. Written as DNA, the CDR3 is TGTGCCAGCAGTGAACAGGGGGTGGATACGCAGTATTTT. The rearrangement joins TRBV6-1 to TRBJ2-3; TRBD1 agrees at 7 bases. In germline, CDR1 is MNHNS, CDR2 SASEGT. V lost 2 bases, J lost 6 bases, and 2 bases stayed unmatched. CDR3 length equals 13 residues.

The chain employs TRBV27 and TRBJ1-1; no reliable D call. The V end was cut by 5 bases, the J end by 4 bases, with 11 bases between. CDR3 length: 13 amino acids. Germline assignment: CDR1 MNHEY and CDR2 SMNVEV (reference sequence). The CDR3, as DNA: TGTGCCAGCAGTCATCGGTGGAGCACTGAAGCTTTCTTT. Protein product: CASSHRWSTEAFF.

The chain carries TRBV7-2 and TRBJ2-7, with TRBD2 matching over 7 bases. V was pared by 1 base and J by 5 bases, with 8 bases of the junction left unmatched. Germline CDR1 and CDR2: SGHTA and FQGNSA. CDR3 size: 15 residues. The CDR3 here is CASSLVGGSLHEQYF. In DNA form, the CDR3 reads TGTGCCAGCAGCTTAGTTGGCGGGAGTCTCCACGAGCAGTACTTC. Supplemented by reference TRBV7-2 and TRBJ2-7, the full variable domain reads GAGVSQSPSNKVTEKGKDVELRCDPISGHTALYWYRQSLGQGLEFLIYFQGNSAPDKSGLPSDRFSAERTGGSVSTLTIQRTQQEDSAVYLCASSLVGGSLHEQYFGPGTRLTVT.

This clone was observed a few times. Written as DNA, the CDR3 is TGCGCCAGCAGCCCCAACCCTTTGGGGTCCTCTGGAAACACCATATATTTT. This encodes CASSPNPLGSSGNTIYF. The chain employs TRBV4-1 and TRBJ1-3, with D unresolved. Trimming cost V 4 bases and J 0 bases, with 16 bases left between them. Germline CDR1 reads MGHRA; CDR2 reads YSYEKL. The CDR3 length is 17 residues.

V gene TRBV5-6 combines with J gene TRBJ1-6, with 7 bases that match TRBD1. Germline CDR1 reads SGHDT; CDR2 reads YYEEEE. V gave up 4 bases and J gave up 4 bases; unmatched junction bases: 2. The CDR3 covers 14 residues. The DNA of the CDR3 is TGTGCCAGCAGCGAGGGACAGTATAATTCACCCCTCCACTTT. It translates to CASSEGQYNSPLHF.

The V gene is TRBV3-1 (or the pseudogene TRBV3-2), the J gene TRBJ1-5; D possibly corresponds to TRBD1 (5 bases). The CDR3 totals 16 residues. From germline, CDR1 is LGHDT and CDR2 YNNKEL (reference sequence). Deletions cut 1 base from V and 6 bases from J, with 16 bases between. The CDR3 DNA sequence: TGTGCCAGCAGCCAAGCCGGCAGGGAAGGCGGTCAGCCCCAGCATTTT. Protein product: CASSQAGREGGQPQHF.

CDR3 in DNA: TGTGCCAGCAGTGGTCAGGGGGCGCTGACTGGCAATCAGCCCCAGCATTTT. Protein sequence: CASSGQGALTGNQPQHF. The chain joins TRBV6-1 to TRBJ1-5; TRBD1 matches at 8 bases. The CDR3 has 17 residues. Looked up from germline, CDR1 is MNHNS and CDR2 is SASEGT. V shed 4 bases and J 2 bases; nucleotides not matched to a gene: 10.

This clone occurred a few times. This chain uses TRBV7-6 with TRBJ1-5, with D possibly TRBD1 on 5 matching bases. Deletions cut 1 base from V and 5 bases from J, with 12 bases between. Per germline, CDR1 SGHVS and CDR2 FNYEAQ. The CDR3 is made up of 15 amino acids. The CDR3 region is CASSLELGVHQPQHF. In DNA form, the CDR3 reads TGTGCCAGCAGCTTAGAATTGGGGGTCCATCAGCCCCAGCATTTT.

The chain uses TRBV7-9 and TRBJ1-2; D gene unclear. In germline, CDR1 is SEHNR, CDR2 FQNEAQ (reference sequence). The CDR3 is 11 amino acids. V gave up 3 bases and J gave up 8 bases, with 7 bases separating them. The CDR3 DNA is TGTGCCAGCAGCTTCAGCGGAGGCTACACCTTC. It is translated as CASSFSGGYTF.

The chain couples TRBV7-2 to TRBJ1-2; the match to TRBD1 covers 7 bases. CDR3 length: 16 amino acids. Germline CDR1 reads SGHTA; CDR2 reads FQGNSA. The J segment lost 3 bases and the V segment lost 2 bases, leaving 9 bases of the junction unmatched. In DNA form, the CDR3 reads TGTGCCAGCAGCTTAACCCGACAGGGTATTCACTATGGCTACACCTTC. Amino acid sequence: CASSLTRQGIHYGYTF.

This clone was observed a handful of times. The rearrangement links TRBV29-1 to TRBJ1-2, with TRBD1 matching 7 bases. The CDR3 is 14 residues long. The germline CDR1 and CDR2 sequences are SQVTM and ANQGSEA. J lost 2 bases, V lost 3 bases, and 6 bases had no gene match. CDR3 amino acids: CSVELSQGNYGYTF. The CDR3 DNA follows: TGCAGCGTTGAGTTATCACAGGGGAACTATGGCTACACCTTC.

The J gene is TRBJ1-2, the V gene TRBV15, with D unclear. Between the trimmed V and J ends, which lost 3 bases and 4 bases, there was a span of 12 bases. This CDR3 region has 14 residues. The germline V gene encodes CDR1 LNHNV and CDR2 YYDKDF (reference sequence). CDR3 nucleotides: TGTGCCACCAGCAGGCAGGAAGTGGCCTATGGCTACACCTTC. It yields the protein CATSRQEVAYGYTF.

CDR3 region: CASSRGQIPYYGYTF. CDR3 coding DNA: TGTGCCAGCAGTCGAGGACAGATACCTTACTATGGCTACACCTTC. This chain joins TRBV11-1 and TRBJ1-2; D is possibly TRBD1 (6 bases). V was shortened by 6 bases and J by 3 bases, with 17 bases between the two germline ends. There are 15 residues in the CDR3. Germline V gene sequence: CDR1 SGHAT, CDR2 FQDESV (reference sequence).

V is TRBV18 and J is TRBJ2-6, with TRBD1 matching over 8 bases. The CDR3 runs to 17 residues. V gave up 2 bases and J gave up 4 bases; unmatched junction bases: 7. Germline assignment: CDR1 KGHSH and CDR2 LQKENI. The CDR3 DNA is TGTGCCAGCTCACCAATGCAGGGGGCATTAGGGGCCAACGTCCTGACTTTC. Amino acid sequence: CASSPMQGALGANVLTF.

The V and J genes are TRBV3-1 (or the pseudogene TRBV3-2) and TRBJ1-3, with 8 bases matching TRBD1. The CDR3 is made up of 14 amino acids. The V gene's germline CDR1 is LGHDT and CDR2 YNNKEL (reference sequence). Trimming removed 4 bases from V and 4 bases from J; junction bases left unmatched: 3. The CDR3 here is CASSPRDRGNTIYF. DNA for the CDR3: TGTGCCAGCAGCCCCCGGGACAGGGGAAACACCATATATTTT.

This chain uses TRBV3-1 (or the pseudogene TRBV3-2) with TRBJ1-6; 10 nucleotides agree with TRBD1. The CDR3 runs 16 residues. The germline V gene has CDR1 LGHDT and CDR2 YNNKEL (reference sequence). J lost 7 bases, V lost 1 base, and 4 bases had no gene match. DNA for the CDR3: TGTGCCAGCAGCCAAGGACTGACAGGGGGCAATTCACCCCTCCACTTT. Translated, it gives CASSQGLTGGNSPLHF.

A few counts support this clone. This sequence joins TRBV2 and TRBJ2-7; unclear D gene. Per the germline V gene, CDR1 is SNHLY and CDR2 is FYNNEI. The CDR3 covers 14 residues. With 7 bases removed from V and 1 base from J, the gap between germline ends came to 14 bases. The CDR3: CASKRQTSSYEQYF. In nucleotides, the CDR3 is TGTGCCAGCAAACGGCAAACTTCGTCCTACGAGCAGTACTTC.

Here the CDR3 reads CASSQEDFRRGANVLTF. DNA for the CDR3: TGTGCCAGCAGCCAAGAGGATTTCCGTCGGGGGGCCAACGTCCTGACTTTC. J is TRBJ2-6 and V is TRBV4-2; no firm D call. Germline lookup yields CDR1 LGHNA and CDR2 YNFKEQ. The CDR3 loop spans 17 amino acids. Trimming cost V 0 bases and J 4 bases, with 13 bases left between them.

The chain has TRBV5-1 and TRBJ2-3; D is perhaps TRBD1 or TRBD2 (5 bases each). CDR3 length equals 13 residues. Germline assignment: CDR1 SGHRS and CDR2 YFSETQ. V was shortened by 2 bases and J by 4 bases, with 8 bases between the two germline ends. The CDR3 protein is CASSFGASDTQYF. The CDR3 DNA reads TGCGCCAGCAGCTTCGGGGCCTCAGATACGCAGTATTTT.

The V gene is TRBV29-1, the J gene TRBJ1-1, with 9 bases lining up with TRBD1. Germline-derived CDR1 and CDR2 are SQVTM and ANQGSEA. The V segment lost 5 bases and the J segment 5 bases; nucleotides outside the gene matches: 9. The CDR3 extends over 14 amino acids. The CDR3 nucleotides read TGCAGCGTTCGACAGGGGGGTGTCGGGACTGAAGCTTTCTTT. Translating gives CSVRQGGVGTEAFF.

The V call is TRBV11-2, the J call TRBJ2-3, with TRBD1 matching 7 bases. This CDR3 has 14 residues. V shed 7 bases, J shed 5 bases, and the junction held 9 bases outside the gene matches. CDR1 is SGHAT, CDR2 FQNNGV, per germline. The CDR3 DNA reads as TGTGCCAGCACCAAAGACAGGGTTGGAGATACGCAGTATTTT. It translates to CASTKDRVGDTQYF.

This chain connects TRBV27 to TRBJ2-7; TRBD2 agrees at 9 bases. Unmatched junction bases numbered 9, after V lost 5 bases and J lost 4 bases. Germline V gives CDR1 MNHEY, CDR2 SMNVEV (reference sequence). The CDR3 spans 15 residues. The DNA for the CDR3 is TGTGCCAGCAGTCCCCGGGGTAGCGGGAGTTACGAGCAGTACTTC. As protein: CASSPRGSGSYEQYF.

The chain combines TRBV27 with TRBJ2-3, with D possibly being TRBD1 or TRBD2 (5 bases each). Germline V CDR1 and CDR2: MNHEY, SMNVEV (reference sequence). Trimming took off 5 bases at V and 2 bases at J, with 14 bases between the two ends. The CDR3 spans 15 residues. The CDR3 is CASSQTGPTTDTQYF. For the CDR3, the DNA is TGTGCCAGCAGTCAGACGGGACCGACCACAGATACGCAGTATTTT.

This rearrangement joins TRBV28 to TRBJ2-1; 10 positions agree with TRBD1. The junction had 5 bases not matched to a gene; V was cut back by 7 bases and J by 5 bases. Germline V gene sequence: CDR1 MDHEN, CDR2 SYDVKM. The CDR3 contains 14 residues. CDR3 bases: TGTGCCAGCATTCGGACAGGGGGAAACAATGAGCAGTTCTTC. Its protein is CASIRTGGNNEQFF.

This CDR3 is CASIPGTGRYEQYF. CDR3 coding DNA: TGTGCCAGCATACCCGGGACCGGGAGGTACGAGCAGTACTTC. The chain has TRBV7-8 and TRBJ2-7; 7 bases match TRBD2. V was pared by 7 bases and J by 4 bases, with 10 bases of the junction left unmatched. The CDR3 loop spans 14 amino acids. CDR1 SGHVS and CDR2 FQNEAQ come from the germline V gene.

This clone was seen only a few times. The J gene is TRBJ2-2, the V gene TRBV2; TRBD1 might be the D (6 bases). CDR3 length: 14 residues. The germline CDR1 and CDR2 sequences are SNHLY and FYNNEI. V lost 6 bases and J 5 bases, leaving 13 bases between the germline ends. For the CDR3, the DNA is TGTGCCAGCAGGGCAGACAGGCAGACCGGGGAGCTGTTTTTT. The encoded protein is CASRADRQTGELFF. Variable domain in full (rest from reference TRBV2 and TRBJ2-2): EPEVTQTPSHQVTQMGQEVILRCVPISNHLYFYWYRQILGQKVEFLVSFYNNEISEKSEIFDDQFSVERPDGSNFTLKIRSTKLEDSAMYFCASRADRQTGELFFGEGSRLTVL.

The V and J genes are TRBV15 and TRBJ2-2; 11 positions agree with TRBD2. CDR1 LNHNV and CDR2 YYDKDF come from the germline V gene (reference sequence). The length of the CDR3 is 20 residues. J was trimmed by 3 bases and V by 3 bases; bases with no gene match: 15. CDR3 in amino acids: CATSSESGALAGADTGELFF. The DNA for the CDR3 is TGTGCCACCAGCAGTGAGTCTGGGGCACTAGCGGGAGCCGACACCGGGGAGCTGTTTTTT.

The chain employs TRBV11-2 and TRBJ1-1, with D tentatively TRBD1 (5 bases). V lost 3 bases to trimming and J lost 1 base, with 18 bases between them. This CDR3 comprises 17 residues. The germline V gene encodes CDR1 SGHAT and CDR2 FQNNGV. The CDR3 spells CASSFSRREWGNTEAFF. CDR3 sequence (DNA): TGTGCCAGCAGCTTTTCTCGCAGGGAATGGGGGAACACTGAAGCTTTCTTT.